Shown below are 5 T cell receptor beta chains from a single sample sequenced in a study of blood T cell repertoires in COVID-19. Sequenced by immunoSEQ multiplex PCR; TCRdb stores in-frame clones only, minus some. The sample has over 300,000 clones; 80% to 90% are singletons. The sequenced material came from PBMCs or T cells enriched from blood (not recorded which). The receptors derive from a young man who had recovered from COVID-19.

This sequence joins TRBV20-1 and TRBJ1-5; no definite D call. V lost 4 bases and J lost 11, with 12 bases in between. CDR3 length equals 11 residues. Per germline, CDR1 DFQATT and CDR2 SNEGSKA (reference sequence). The CDR3 protein is CSAKLGGAQHF. CDR3 DNA: TGCAGTGCTAAACTCGGCGGGGCCCAGCATTTT.

This clone has just one count. The chain carries TRBV19 and TRBJ2-2, with 9 positions matching TRBD2. V was clipped by 4 bases and J by 5 bases; unmatched bases: 8. This CDR3 has 16 amino acids. Germline V gene lookup returns CDR1 LNHDA and CDR2 SQIVND (reference sequence). Here the CDR3 DNA reads TGTGCCAGTAGTACAATAGTAGCGGGGGCGACCGGGGAGCTGTTTTTT. Protein product: CASSTIVAGATGELFF. Together with reference TRBV19 and TRBJ2-2, the CDR3 gives the full variable domain: DGGITQSPKYLFRKEGQNVTLSCEQNLNHDAMYWYRQDPGQGLRLIYYSQIVNDFQKGDIAEGYSVSREKKESFPLTVTSAQKNPTAFYLCASSTIVAGATGELFFGEGSRLTVL.

This clone was picked up one time. V usage is TRBV15 and J usage is TRBJ1-3; D is ambiguous. The CDR3 length is 14 residues. The V gene lost 6 bases and the J gene lost 0 bases, with 9 bases spanning the gap. CDR1 is LNHNV and CDR2 is YYDKDF in the germline V gene (reference sequence). Written as DNA, the CDR3 is TGTGCCACCAGGGGCAGGATCTCTGGAAACACCATATATTTT. This encodes CATRGRISGNTIYF.

V usage is TRBV6-1 and J usage is TRBJ1-1, with TRBD1 identical over 7 bases. Germline loops: CDR1 MNHNS, CDR2 SASEGT. The junction had 2 bases not matched to a gene; V was cut back by 1 base and J by 3 bases. There are 14 residues in the CDR3. For the CDR3, the DNA is TGTGCCAGCAGTGAAGGGACAGGTTACACTGAAGCTTTCTTT. This translates into CASSEGTGYTEAFF.

CDR3 nucleotide sequence: TGTGCCACCGAATGGGGGCCTGAAGCTTTCTTT. Translated, it gives CATEWGPEAFF. This rearrangement joins TRBV10-3 to TRBJ1-1, with a possible D match to TRBD1 (6 bases). The germline V gene has CDR1 ENHRY and CDR2 SYGVKD. This CDR3 spans 11 amino acids. The V gene lost 10 bases and the J gene lost 6 bases, with 12 bases spanning the gap.